The 20 T cell receptor beta chains below all came from one sample that was sequenced in a study of blood T cell repertoires in COVID-19. Some clones are missing from TCRdb's copy, which holds only in-frame ones; the method was immunoSEQ multiplex PCR. The sample contains more than 65,000 clones, around nine tenths of which appear only once. Sequencing used peripheral blood. The receptors shown here come from a human donor in a cohort sampled during active COVID-19.

The chain uses TRBV9 and TRBJ2-7; 9 nucleotides match TRBD2. This CDR3 contains 16 residues. Germline V CDR1 and CDR2: SGDLS, YYNGEE. V gave up 3 bases and J gave up 0 bases; unmatched junction bases: 7. For the CDR3, the DNA is TGTGCCAGCAGCGCCGGCGGGGGGGTTGGCTCCTACGAGCAGTACTTC. Its protein is CASSAGGGVGSYEQYF.

This chain uses TRBV2 with TRBJ1-1; TRBD1 might be the D (6 bases). Trimming stripped 6 bases from V and 1 base from J, with 18 bases between. Germline assignment: CDR1 SNHLY and CDR2 FYNNEI. The CDR3 totals 16 residues. The CDR3 sequence: CASRGSQGSTNTEAFF. DNA for the CDR3: TGTGCCAGCAGGGGTTCACAGGGTTCTACGAACACTGAAGCTTTCTTT.

The chain combines TRBV6-6 with TRBJ1-3; TRBD1 aligns across 7 bases. Germline V gene lookup returns CDR1 MNHNY and CDR2 SVGAGI (reference sequence). The CDR3 length is 16 residues. After removal of 8 bases from V and 0 bases from J, the junction contained 10 bases not matched to a gene. The CDR3 DNA reads as TGTGCCAGCGGGGCCAGGGGGTCCGGCTCTGGAAACACCATATATTTT. Translated: CASGARGSGSGNTIYF.

The chain joins TRBV5-1 to TRBJ2-7; maybe TRBD2 (6 bases). Trimming pared 0 bases from V and 0 bases from J, leaving 10 bases between. The germline V gene has CDR1 SGHRS and CDR2 YFSETQ. CDR3 length: 15 residues. DNA for the CDR3: TGCGCCAGCAGCTTGGATCCGGGACTCTCCTACGAGCAGTACTTC. Protein sequence: CASSLDPGLSYEQYF.

This clone was seen more than once but under ten times. The V call is TRBV5-4, the J call TRBJ1-2; no reliable D call. In germline, CDR1 is SGHNT, CDR2 YYREEE (reference sequence). Between the trimmed V and J ends, which lost 4 bases and 2 bases, there was a span of 9 bases. The CDR3 has 13 amino acids. Here the CDR3 reads CASSLTQNYGYTF. As DNA, the CDR3 is TGTGCCAGCAGCCTCACACAAAACTATGGCTACACCTTC. The full variable domain, its missing parts supplied by reference TRBV5-4 and TRBJ1-2, is ETGVTQSPTHLIKTRGQQVTLRCSSQSGHNTVSWYQQALGQGPQFIFQYYREEENGRGNFPPRFSGLQFPNYSSELNVNALELDDSALYLCASSLTQNYGYTFGSGTRLTVV.

CDR3 DNA sequence: TGTGCCAGCAGTTTAAGGGGGTGGTACTATGGCTACACCTTC. Translated, it gives CASSLRGWYYGYTF. V gene TRBV28 combines with J gene TRBJ1-2, with D possibly matching TRBD1 (6 bases). V lost 2 bases, J lost 3 bases, and 10 bases lay in between. Germline CDR1 reads MDHEN; CDR2 reads SYDVKM. This CDR3 has 14 amino acids.

The genes are TRBV25-1 and TRBJ1-2; possibly TRBD1 for D (6 bases). V lost 1 base to trimming and J lost 6 bases, with 12 bases between them. Germline assignment: CDR1 MGHDK and CDR2 SYGVNS. The CDR3 extends over 14 amino acids. The CDR3 protein is CASSESGDPHGYTF. The CDR3 coding sequence is TGTGCCAGCAGTGAATCAGGGGATCCCCATGGCTACACCTTC.

The chain combines TRBV19 with TRBJ2-7; unclear D gene. The CDR3 runs to 11 residues. V dropped 5 bases and J dropped 3 bases, with 5 bases sitting between them. Per the germline V gene, CDR1 is LNHDA and CDR2 is SQIVND (reference sequence). CDR3 loop: CASSSGYEQYF. The CDR3 DNA reads as TGTGCCAGTAGTTCGGGCTACGAGCAGTACTTC. Looking up the rest from reference TRBV19 and TRBJ2-7 gives the full variable domain: DGGITQSPKYLFRKEGQNVTLSCEQNLNHDAMYWYRQDPGQGLRLIYYSQIVNDFQKGDIAEGYSVSREKKESFPLTVTSAQKNPTAFYLCASSSGYEQYFGPGTRLTVT.

The rearrangement links TRBV3-1 (or the pseudogene TRBV3-2) to TRBJ1-2; a possible D gene is TRBD1 (5 bases). V lost 0 bases and J 3 bases, leaving 17 bases between the germline ends. In germline, CDR1 is LGHDT, CDR2 YNNKEL (reference sequence). The CDR3 has 17 residues. The CDR3 DNA is TGTGCCAGCAGCCAAGAGGCTCGAAAGGGGTTTCACTATGGCTACACCTTC. This encodes CASSQEARKGFHYGYTF.

CDR3 DNA: TGCGCCAGCAGCTTGGGGGACAGGGTAGATGAGCAGTTCTTC. Its protein product is CASSLGDRVDEQFF. The chain has TRBV5-1 and TRBJ2-1; 9 bases match TRBD1. With 0 bases clipped from V and 8 bases from J, the junction kept 3 bases outside the gene matches. The CDR3 runs to 14 residues. In germline, CDR1 is SGHRS, CDR2 YFSETQ. Full variable domain (remainder filled in from reference TRBV5-1 and TRBJ2-1): KAGVTQTPRYLIKTRGQQVTLSCSPISGHRSVSWYQQTPGQGLQFLFEYFSETQRNKGNFPGRFSGRQFSNSRSEMNVSTLELGDSALYLCASSLGDRVDEQFFGPGTRLTVL.

The chain combines TRBV12-3 or TRBV12-4 with TRBJ2-7; possibly TRBD2 for D (6 bases). Trimming stripped 3 bases from V and 1 base from J, with 7 bases between. The CDR3 is 13 residues long. The CDR3 DNA reads as TGTGCCAGCAGTTTTGGAGGGTCCTACGAGCAGTACTTC. Its protein product is CASSFGGSYEQYF.

The sample holds one count of this clone. The chain joins TRBV10-3 to TRBJ1-2; 9 bases fit TRBD1. The CDR3 has 16 amino acids. The germline V gene has CDR1 ENHRY and CDR2 SYGVKD. V lost 10 bases, J lost 4 bases, and 16 bases stayed unmatched. CDR3 in amino acids: CATGTRTGARVYGYTF. The CDR3 DNA reads as TGTGCCACCGGAACCAGGACAGGGGCTAGAGTCTATGGCTACACCTTC.

The chain recombines TRBV4-1 with TRBJ1-5; D is unresolved. The germline gives CDR1 MGHRA, CDR2 YSYEKL. The CDR3 is made up of 14 amino acids. Trimming removed 1 base from V and 4 bases from J, with 8 bases in between. The chain's CDR3 is CASSQVISNQPQHF. The CDR3 DNA reads as TGCGCCAGCAGCCAAGTTATCTCTAATCAGCCCCAGCATTTT.

V and J are TRBV2 and TRBJ2-7, with TRBD1 as a possible D gene (5 bases). This CDR3 is 10 amino acids long. Germline assignment: CDR1 SNHLY and CDR2 FYNNEI. Trimming stripped 6 bases from V and 10 bases from J, with 10 bases between. Written as DNA, the CDR3 is TGTGCCAGCAGAGGTGACAGTCAGTACTTC. As protein: CASRGDSQYF.

The rearrangement joins TRBV12-3 or TRBV12-4 to TRBJ1-5; D is unclear. Trimming left V 6 bases short and J 4 bases short, with 10 bases between. The CDR3 sequence is 13 residues long. The CDR3 here is CASSRTGNQPQHF. In nucleotides, the CDR3 is TGTGCCAGCAGCCGGACGGGAAATCAGCCCCAGCATTTT.

The rearrangement links TRBV19 to TRBJ2-4, with 9 bases fitting TRBD2. This CDR3 contains 14 residues. J gave up 15 bases and V 1 base, and 10 bases lay outside the gene matches. Per germline, CDR1 LNHDA and CDR2 SQIVND (reference sequence). CDR3 bases: TGTGCCAGTAGTATAGGAGCTAGCGGGGCCTTTCGGTACTTC. Translation gives CASSIGASGAFRYF. Combining the CDR3 with reference TRBV19 and TRBJ2-4 gives the whole variable domain DGGITQSPKYLFRKEGQNVTLSCEQNLNHDAMYWYRQDPGQGLRLIYYSQIVNDFQKGDIAEGYSVSREKKESFPLTVTSAQKNPTAFYLCASSIGASGAFRYFGAGTRLSVL.

This rearrangement joins TRBV7-8 to TRBJ1-2; weak D call: TRBD1 (6 bases). CDR3 length: 15 residues. V was trimmed by 5 bases and J by 6 bases, leaving 19 bases between them. Germline assignment: CDR1 SGHVS and CDR2 FQNEAQ. CDR3 DNA sequence: TGTGCCAGCAGCAGCCTGGCGGGGGGCTCGGATGGCTACACCTTC. This sequence encodes CASSSLAGGSDGYTF.

This sequence joins TRBV6-2 or TRBV6-3 and TRBJ1-1; the match to TRBD1 covers 8 bases. Germline CDR1 MNHEY, CDR2 SVGEGT. The CDR3 has 15 amino acids. With V trimmed by 6 bases and J by 3 bases, 9 bases remained unmatched. Here the CDR3 DNA reads TGTGCCAGCAGCTTTATGACAGGGGCGGACACTGAAGCTTTCTTT. Protein sequence: CASSFMTGADTEAFF.

The chain is built from TRBV7-8 and TRBJ1-1, with no clear D. Germline assignment: CDR1 SGHVS and CDR2 FQNEAQ. The length of the CDR3 is 13 residues. Trimming pared 1 base from V and 4 bases from J, leaving 7 bases between. CDR3 coding DNA: TGTGCCAGCAGCTTAGGAGGCTTCACTGAAGCTTTCTTT. Translation: CASSLGGFTEAFF. Looking up the rest from reference TRBV7-8 and TRBJ1-1 gives the full variable domain: GAGVSQSPRYKVAKRGQDVALRCDPISGHVSLFWYQQALGQGPEFLTYFQNEAQLDKSGLPSDRFFAERPEGSVSTLKIQRTQQEDSAVYLCASSLGGFTEAFFGQGTRLTVV.

The chain links TRBV5-6 to TRBJ1-1, with 10 bases aligning to TRBD1. Trimming at V came to 0 bases and at J to 3 bases, leaving 2 bases not matched to a gene. There are 15 residues in the CDR3. In germline, CDR1 is SGHDT, CDR2 YYEEEE. CDR3 DNA sequence: TGTGCCAGCAGCTTGGCCGGACAGGGGGACACTGAAGCTTTCTTT. Residues: CASSLAGQGDTEAFF. The variable domain in full, completed from reference TRBV5-6 and TRBJ1-1, reads DAGVTQSPTHLIKTRGQQVTLRCSPKSGHDTVSWYQQALGQGPQFIFQYYEEEERQRGNFPDRFSGHQFPNYSSELNVNALLLGDSALYLCASSLAGQGDTEAFFGQGTRLTVV.